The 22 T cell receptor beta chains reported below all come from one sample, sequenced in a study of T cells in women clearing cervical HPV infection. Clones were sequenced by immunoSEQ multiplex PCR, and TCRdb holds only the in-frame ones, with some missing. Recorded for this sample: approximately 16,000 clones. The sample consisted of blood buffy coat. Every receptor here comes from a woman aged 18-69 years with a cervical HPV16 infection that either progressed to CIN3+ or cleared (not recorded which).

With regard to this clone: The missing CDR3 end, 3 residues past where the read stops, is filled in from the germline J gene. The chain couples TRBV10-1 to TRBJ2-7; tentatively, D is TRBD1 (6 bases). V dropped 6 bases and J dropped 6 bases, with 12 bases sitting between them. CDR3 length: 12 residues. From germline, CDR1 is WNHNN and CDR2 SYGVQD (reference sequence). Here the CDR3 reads CASSPDRREQYF. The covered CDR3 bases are TGCGCCAGCAGCCCCGACAGGCGCGAG.

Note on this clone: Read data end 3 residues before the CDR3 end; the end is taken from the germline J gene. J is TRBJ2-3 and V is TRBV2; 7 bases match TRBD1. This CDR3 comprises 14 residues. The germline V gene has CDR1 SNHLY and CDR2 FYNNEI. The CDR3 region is CASSEVTGTQPQYF. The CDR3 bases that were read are TGTGCCAGCAGTGAAGTGACAGGGACCCAGCCG.

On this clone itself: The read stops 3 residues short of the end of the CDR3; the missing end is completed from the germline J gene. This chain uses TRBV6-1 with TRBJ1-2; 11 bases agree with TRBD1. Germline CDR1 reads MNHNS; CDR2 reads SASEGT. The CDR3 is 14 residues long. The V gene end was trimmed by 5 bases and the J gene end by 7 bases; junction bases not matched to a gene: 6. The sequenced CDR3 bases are TGTGCCAGCAGTCAAGGACAGGGGGCAGGTGGC. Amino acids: CASSQGQGAGG. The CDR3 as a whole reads CASSQGQGAGGYTF.

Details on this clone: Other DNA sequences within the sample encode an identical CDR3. The CDR3 sequence is CAWSGTGTSGGETQYF. CDR3 bases read: TGTGCCTGGAGTGGCACCGGGACTAGCGGCGGGGAGACC. The gene calls are TRBV30 and TRBJ2-5; 11 bases match TRBD2. The read terminates 3 residues ahead of where the CDR3 ends, so the germline J gene completes it. Germline CDR1 GTSNPN, CDR2 SVGIG (reference sequence). With 1 base clipped from V and 5 bases from J, the junction kept 9 bases outside the gene matches. This CDR3 contains 16 residues.

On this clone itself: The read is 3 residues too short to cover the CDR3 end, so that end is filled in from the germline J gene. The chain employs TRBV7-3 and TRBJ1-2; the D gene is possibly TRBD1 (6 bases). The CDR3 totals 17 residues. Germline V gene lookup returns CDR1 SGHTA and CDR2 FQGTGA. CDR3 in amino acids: CASSVGTGTSGGNDYTF. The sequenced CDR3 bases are TGTGCCAGCAGCGTAGGCACCGGGACTAGCGGGGGCAATGAC.

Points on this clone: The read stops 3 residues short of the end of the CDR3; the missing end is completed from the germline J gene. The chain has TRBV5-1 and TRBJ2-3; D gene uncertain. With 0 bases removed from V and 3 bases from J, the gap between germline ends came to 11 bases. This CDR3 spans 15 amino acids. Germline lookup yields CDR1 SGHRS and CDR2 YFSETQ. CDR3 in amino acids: CASSLEGGMTDTQYF. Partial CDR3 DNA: TGCGCCAGCAGCTTGGAAGGCGGTATGACAGATACG.

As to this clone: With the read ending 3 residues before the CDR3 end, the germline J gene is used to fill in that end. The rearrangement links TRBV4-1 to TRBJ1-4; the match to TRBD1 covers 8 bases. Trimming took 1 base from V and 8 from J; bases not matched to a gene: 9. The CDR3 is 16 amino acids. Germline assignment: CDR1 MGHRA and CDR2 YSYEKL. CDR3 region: CASSQVPGTGDEKLFF. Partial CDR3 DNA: TGCGCCAGCAGCCAAGTCCCCGGGACAGGTGACGAAAAA.

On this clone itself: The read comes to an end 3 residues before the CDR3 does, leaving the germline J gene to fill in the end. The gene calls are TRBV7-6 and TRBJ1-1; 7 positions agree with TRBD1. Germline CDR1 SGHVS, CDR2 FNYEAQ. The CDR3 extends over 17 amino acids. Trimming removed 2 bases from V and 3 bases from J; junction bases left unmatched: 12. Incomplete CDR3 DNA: TGTGCCAGCAGCTTATATTCCGAGGGGGCCGGCGACACTGAA. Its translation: CASSLYSEGAGDTE. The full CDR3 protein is CASSLYSEGAGDTEAFF.

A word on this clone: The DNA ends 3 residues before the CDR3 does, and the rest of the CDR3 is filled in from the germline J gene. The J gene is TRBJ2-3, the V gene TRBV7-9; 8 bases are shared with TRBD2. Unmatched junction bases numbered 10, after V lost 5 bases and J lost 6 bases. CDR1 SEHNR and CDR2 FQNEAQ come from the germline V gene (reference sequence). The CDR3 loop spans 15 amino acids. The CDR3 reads CASSTPAGGPDTQYF. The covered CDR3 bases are TGTGCCAGCAGCACACCGGCGGGAGGACCCGATACG.

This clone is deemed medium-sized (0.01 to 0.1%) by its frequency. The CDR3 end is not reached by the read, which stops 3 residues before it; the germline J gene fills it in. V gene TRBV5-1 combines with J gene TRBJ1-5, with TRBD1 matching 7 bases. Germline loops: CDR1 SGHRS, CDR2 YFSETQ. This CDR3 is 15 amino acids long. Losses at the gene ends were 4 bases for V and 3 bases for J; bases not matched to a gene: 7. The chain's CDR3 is CASSLAGQANQPQHF. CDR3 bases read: TGCGCCAGCAGCCTCGCTGGACAGGCCAATCAGCCC.

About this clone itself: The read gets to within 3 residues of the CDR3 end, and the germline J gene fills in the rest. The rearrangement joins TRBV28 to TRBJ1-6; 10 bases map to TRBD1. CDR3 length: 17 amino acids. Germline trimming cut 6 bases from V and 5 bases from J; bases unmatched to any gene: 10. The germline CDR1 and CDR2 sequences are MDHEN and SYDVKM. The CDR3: CASRRVTGGWNNSPLHF. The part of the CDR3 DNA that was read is TGTGCCAGCAGGAGGGTGACAGGGGGCTGGAATAATTCACCC.

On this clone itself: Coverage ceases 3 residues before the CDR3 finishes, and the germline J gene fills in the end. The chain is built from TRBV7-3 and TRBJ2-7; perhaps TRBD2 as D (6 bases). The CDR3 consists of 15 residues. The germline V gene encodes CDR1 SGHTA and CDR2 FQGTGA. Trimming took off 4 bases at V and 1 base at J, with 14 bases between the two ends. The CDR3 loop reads CASSSYSSGSYEQYF. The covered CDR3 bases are TGTGCCAGCAGCTCCTATTCGAGCGGGTCCTACGAG. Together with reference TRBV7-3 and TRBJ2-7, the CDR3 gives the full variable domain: GAGVSQTPSNKVTEKGKYVELRCDPISGHTALYWYRQSLGQGPEFLIYFQGTGAADDSGLPNDRFFAVRPEGSVSTLKIQRTERGDSAVYLCASSSYSSGSYEQYFGPGTRLTVT.

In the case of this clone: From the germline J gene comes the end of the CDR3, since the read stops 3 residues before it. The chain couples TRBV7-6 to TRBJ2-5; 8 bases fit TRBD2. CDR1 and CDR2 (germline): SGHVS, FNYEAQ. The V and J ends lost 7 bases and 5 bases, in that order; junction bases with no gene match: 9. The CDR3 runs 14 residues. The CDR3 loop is CASTIGTSGETQYF. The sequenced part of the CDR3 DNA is TGTGCCAGCACCATAGGTACTAGCGGTGAGACC.

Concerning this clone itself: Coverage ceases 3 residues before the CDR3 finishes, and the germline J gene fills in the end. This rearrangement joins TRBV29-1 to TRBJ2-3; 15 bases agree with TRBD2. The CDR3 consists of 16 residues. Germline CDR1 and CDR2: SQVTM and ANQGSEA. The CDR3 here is CSVGLAGGRGQETQYF. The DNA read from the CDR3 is TGCAGCGTCGGACTAGCGGGAGGGCGGGGGCAAGAGACG.

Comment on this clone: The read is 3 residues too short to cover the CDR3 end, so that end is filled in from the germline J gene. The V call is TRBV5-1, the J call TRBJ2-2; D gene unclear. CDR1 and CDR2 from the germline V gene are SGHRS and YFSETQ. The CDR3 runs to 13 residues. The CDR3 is CASSLGQNSPLFF. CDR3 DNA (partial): TGCGCCAGCAGCTTGGGACAAAATTCACCG.

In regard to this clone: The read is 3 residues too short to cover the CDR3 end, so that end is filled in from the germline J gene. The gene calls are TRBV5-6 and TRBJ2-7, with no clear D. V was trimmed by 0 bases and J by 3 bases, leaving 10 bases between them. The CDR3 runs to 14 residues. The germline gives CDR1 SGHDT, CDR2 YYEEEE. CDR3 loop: CASSLEGPLYEQYF. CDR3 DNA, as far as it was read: TGTGCCAGCAGCTTGGAGGGCCCGCTCTACGAG.

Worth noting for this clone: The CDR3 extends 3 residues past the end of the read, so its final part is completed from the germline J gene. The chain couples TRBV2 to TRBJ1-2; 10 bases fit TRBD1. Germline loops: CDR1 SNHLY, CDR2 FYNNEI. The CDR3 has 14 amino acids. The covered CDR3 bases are TGTGCCAGCAGTGAGCGGACAGGGGGATCCGAC. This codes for CASSERTGGSD. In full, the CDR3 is CASSERTGGSDYTF.

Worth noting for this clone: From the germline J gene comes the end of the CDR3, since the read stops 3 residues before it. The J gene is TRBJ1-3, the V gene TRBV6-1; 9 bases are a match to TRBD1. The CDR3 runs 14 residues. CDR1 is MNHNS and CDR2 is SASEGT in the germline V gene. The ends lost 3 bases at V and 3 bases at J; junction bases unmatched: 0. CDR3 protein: CASSEDRGGNTIYF. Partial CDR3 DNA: TGTGCCAGCAGTGAGGACAGGGGTGGAAACACC.

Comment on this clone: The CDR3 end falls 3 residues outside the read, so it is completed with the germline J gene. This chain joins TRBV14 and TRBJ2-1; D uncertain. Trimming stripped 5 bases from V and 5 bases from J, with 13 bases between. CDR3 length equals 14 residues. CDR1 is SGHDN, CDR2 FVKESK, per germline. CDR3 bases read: TGTGCCAGCAGCGCGAGACTCGCCAACAATGAG. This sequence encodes CASSARLANNE. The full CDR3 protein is CASSARLANNEQFF.

The DNA read from the CDR3 is TGCAGTGCACCGACGGGGTTGGATGAAAAA. Amino acid sequence: CSAPTGLDEK. The CDR3, in full, reads CSAPTGLDEKLFF. J is TRBJ1-4 and V is TRBV20-1; D gene ambiguous. The read is 3 residues too short to cover the CDR3 end, so that end is filled in from the germline J gene. Per germline, CDR1 DFQATT and CDR2 SNEGSKA (reference sequence). V was trimmed by 6 bases and J by 6 bases, leaving 14 bases between them. The CDR3 runs 13 residues.

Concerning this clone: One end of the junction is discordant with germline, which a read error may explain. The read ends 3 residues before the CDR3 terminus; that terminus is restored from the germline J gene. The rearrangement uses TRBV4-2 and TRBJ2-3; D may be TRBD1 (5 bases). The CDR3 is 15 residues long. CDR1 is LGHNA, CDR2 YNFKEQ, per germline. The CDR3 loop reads CASSQGSSSGDTQYF. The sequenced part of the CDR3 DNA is TGCGCCAGCAGCCAAGGCAGCAGTTCAGGGGATACG.

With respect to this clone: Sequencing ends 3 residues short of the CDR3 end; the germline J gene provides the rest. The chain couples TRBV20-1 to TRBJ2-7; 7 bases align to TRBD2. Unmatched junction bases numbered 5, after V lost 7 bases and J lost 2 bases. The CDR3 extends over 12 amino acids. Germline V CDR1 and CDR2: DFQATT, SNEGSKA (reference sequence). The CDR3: CSGSGATYEQYF. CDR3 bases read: TGCAGTGGAAGCGGGGCAACCTACGAG.